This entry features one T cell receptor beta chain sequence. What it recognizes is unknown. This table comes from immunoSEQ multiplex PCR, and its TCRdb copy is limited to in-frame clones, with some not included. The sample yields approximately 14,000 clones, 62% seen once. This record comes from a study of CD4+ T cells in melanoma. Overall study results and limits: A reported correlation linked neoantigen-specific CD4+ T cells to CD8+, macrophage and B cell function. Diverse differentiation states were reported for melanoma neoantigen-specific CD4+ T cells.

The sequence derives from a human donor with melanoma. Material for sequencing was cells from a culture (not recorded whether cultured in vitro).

CDR3 coding DNA: TGCGCCAGCAGCCCGGGGATGGGACAGTCCTACGAGCAGTACTTC. Residues: CASSPGMGQSYEQYF. The genes are TRBV5-1 and TRBJ2-7; 7 bases are a match to TRBD1. The J segment lost 1 base and the V segment lost 4 bases, leaving 8 bases of the junction unmatched. Germline V gene data show CDR1 as SGHRS and CDR2 as YFSETQ. This CDR3 comprises 15 residues.